Below, 26 T cell receptor beta chains from the same sample are listed, as sequenced in a study of blood T cell repertoires in COVID-19. The assay was immunoSEQ multiplex PCR, and TCRdb's table has in-frame clones only and misses some. The sample carries fewer than 200,000 clones, over 75% recorded once. Sequenced: peripheral blood. The receptor source for this set is a woman aged 70-85 years with acute or convalescent COVID-19.

V is TRBV7-8 and J is TRBJ2-2; TRBD1 matches 8 bases. This CDR3 spans 13 amino acids. CDR1 and CDR2 (germline): SGHVS, FQNEAQ. J gave up 3 bases and V 10 bases, and 4 bases lay outside the gene matches. CDR3 residues: CATRGRHTGELFF. The CDR3 DNA follows: TGTGCCACCAGGGGGCGACACACCGGGGAGCTGTTTTTT.

The chain is built from TRBV5-6 and TRBJ1-6, with TRBD1 matching 8 bases. The J segment lost 6 bases and the V segment lost 7 bases, leaving 12 bases of the junction unmatched. Germline lookup yields CDR1 SGHDT and CDR2 YYEEEE. CDR3 length equals 16 residues. The CDR3 DNA follows: TGTGCCAGCCACCGGTGGGCAGGGGGCCTTAATTCACCCCTCCACTTT. Amino acids: CASHRWAGGLNSPLHF.

The chain employs TRBV2 and TRBJ1-5, with D uncertain. This CDR3 comprises 13 residues. The germline V and J ends were trimmed by 3 bases and 4 bases, with 7 bases remaining between them. Germline CDR1 SNHLY, CDR2 FYNNEI. CDR3 loop: CASSDQINQPQHF. DNA for the CDR3: TGTGCCAGCAGTGACCAAATTAATCAGCCCCAGCATTTT. The whole variable domain, filled in from reference TRBV2 and TRBJ1-5, reads EPEVTQTPSHQVTQMGQEVILRCVPISNHLYFYWYRQILGQKVEFLVSFYNNEISEKSEIFDDQFSVERPDGSNFTLKIRSTKLEDSAMYFCASSDQINQPQHFGDGTRLSIL.

This chain uses TRBV19 with TRBJ1-6; 8 bases match TRBD1. The CDR3 contains 15 residues. With V trimmed by 5 bases and J by 9 bases, 9 bases remained unmatched. Germline assignment: CDR1 LNHDA and CDR2 SQIVND (reference sequence). As DNA, the CDR3 is TGTGCCAGTAGTCCTTCAGGACAGGGAAGTTCACCCCTCCACTTT. Residues: CASSPSGQGSSPLHF. Using reference TRBV19 and TRBJ1-6 for the parts outside the CDR3, the full variable domain is DGGITQSPKYLFRKEGQNVTLSCEQNLNHDAMYWYRQDPGQGLRLIYYSQIVNDFQKGDIAEGYSVSREKKESFPLTVTSAQKNPTAFYLCASSPSGQGSSPLHFGNGTRLTVT.

V usage is TRBV3-1 (or the pseudogene TRBV3-2) and J usage is TRBJ1-4, with D tentatively TRBD1 (6 bases). Trimming took 6 bases from V and 7 from J, leaving 21 bases between them. Germline CDR1 reads LGHDT; CDR2 reads YNNKEL (reference sequence). The CDR3 loop spans 16 amino acids. CDR3 DNA: TGTGCCAGCAGTCCTGGGGGGGGGCGCGGTCGTGAAAAACTGTTTTTT. Its protein product is CASSPGGGRGREKLFF.

The chain joins TRBV29-1 to TRBJ2-3; 7 bases agree with TRBD1. With 4 bases clipped from V and 4 bases from J, the junction kept 8 bases outside the gene matches. Germline V gene sequence: CDR1 SQVTM, CDR2 ANQGSEA. This CDR3 is built from 14 residues. As DNA, the CDR3 is TGCAGCGTTGGAACAGGGGTTGGCGCAGATACGCAGTATTTT. It specifies CSVGTGVGADTQYF.

V is TRBV5-1 and J is TRBJ2-3, with D unclear. V was pared by 0 bases and J by 2 bases, with 7 bases between. The CDR3 is made up of 14 amino acids. The germline V gene encodes CDR1 SGHRS and CDR2 YFSETQ. CDR3 loop: CASSLEISTDTQYF. The CDR3 DNA sequence: TGCGCCAGCAGCTTGGAAATCTCCACAGATACGCAGTATTTT.

The chain combines TRBV7-2 with TRBJ2-7; TRBD1 agrees at 7 bases. Trimming removed 4 bases from V and 3 bases from J; junction bases left unmatched: 6. This CDR3 has 14 residues. CDR1 and CDR2 (germline): SGHTA, FQGNSA. The CDR3 nucleotides read TGTGCCAGCAGCTATTACAGGGGTGTCTACGAGCAGTACTTC. This gives the protein CASSYYRGVYEQYF.

CDR3 coding DNA: TGTGCCAGTAGTATAGCGGGGGGACAGGTAGGTCAGCCCCAGCATTTT. This translates into CASSIAGGQVGQPQHF. The rearrangement links TRBV19 to TRBJ1-5; 8 bases agree with TRBD1. V was clipped by 1 base and J by 6 bases; unmatched bases: 8. This CDR3 is built from 16 residues. Germline V gives CDR1 LNHDA, CDR2 SQIVND (reference sequence).

This clone showed up just a few times. V usage is TRBV4-2 and J usage is TRBJ2-2; D is perhaps TRBD2 (5 bases). This CDR3 has 16 amino acids. Germline V gives CDR1 LGHNA, CDR2 YNFKEQ. V lost 3 bases, J lost 7 bases, and 18 bases lay in between. The CDR3 nucleotides read TGTGCCAGCAGCCATTTTTTAGCGACTCTGAGCGGGGAGCTGTTTTTT. Amino acid sequence: CASSHFLATLSGELFF.

The rearrangement joins TRBV3-1 (or the pseudogene TRBV3-2) to TRBJ1-2, with 8 bases matching TRBD1. V shed 3 bases, J shed 2 bases, and the junction held 5 bases outside the gene matches. CDR1 and CDR2 (germline): LGHDT, YNNKEL (reference sequence). This CDR3 region has 15 residues. CDR3 sequence (DNA): TGTGCCAGCAGCCAGCACGGGACAGGAAACTATGGCTACACCTTC. It is translated as CASSQHGTGNYGYTF.

This chain joins TRBV19 and TRBJ1-5; 11 positions agree with TRBD1. Germline V gene data show CDR1 as LNHDA and CDR2 as SQIVND (reference sequence). The CDR3 extends over 16 amino acids. V was pared by 4 bases and J by 7 bases, with 9 bases of the junction left unmatched. CDR3 DNA sequence: TGTGCCAGTAGTACTCGGGACAGGGGGTTTGGGCAGCCCCAGCATTTT. Protein: CASSTRDRGFGQPQHF.

The chain couples TRBV4-1 to TRBJ2-1, with 9 nucleotides matching TRBD1. Germline V CDR1 and CDR2: MGHRA, YSYEKL. Trimming removed 3 bases from V and 4 bases from J; junction bases left unmatched: 16. The CDR3 sequence is 19 residues long. CDR3 sequence reads: CASSHPGQGPRLAYNEQFF. DNA for the CDR3: TGCGCCAGCAGCCATCCGGGACAGGGTCCTCGGCTCGCATACAATGAGCAGTTCTTC.

Here the CDR3 reads CASSTLTVGELFF. In DNA form, the CDR3 reads TGTGCCAGCAGTACCTTGACTGTCGGGGAGCTGTTTTTT. V gene TRBV6-5 combines with J gene TRBJ2-2; D not resolved. V was trimmed by 5 bases and J by 7 bases, leaving 11 bases between them. CDR1 and CDR2 from the germline V gene are MNHEY and SVGAGI. The CDR3 extends over 13 amino acids.

The CDR3 DNA follows: TGTGCCAGCAGCCCCCTCAGTCGCGGGGGGGCCAACGTCCTGACTTTC. Its translation is CASSPLSRGGANVLTF. The rearrangement links TRBV9 to TRBJ2-6, with D maybe TRBD2 (5 bases). Germline CDR1 and CDR2: SGDLS and YYNGEE. V was pared by 4 bases and J by 4 bases, with 15 bases between. The CDR3 runs 16 residues.

V is TRBV24-1 and J is TRBJ2-3, with D maybe TRBD2 (6 bases). Deletions cut 9 bases from V and 3 bases from J, with 12 bases between. Germline CDR1 and CDR2: KGHDR and SFDVKD. The CDR3 contains 13 residues. The CDR3: CATGTGSTDTQYF. The DNA of the CDR3 is TGTGCCACCGGGACTGGAAGTACAGATACGCAGTATTTT.

A few counts support this clone. Within the sample, other DNA sequences also encode this same CDR3. This sequence joins TRBV2 and TRBJ1-2; a weak D match, TRBD1 (5 bases). Germline values: CDR1 SNHLY, CDR2 FYNNEI. This CDR3 comprises 13 residues. The V end lost 5 bases, the J end lost 1 base, and 8 bases lay between the germline ends. The chain's CDR3 is CASSIDSNYGYTF. The DNA for the CDR3 is TGTGCCAGCAGTATCGACAGTAACTATGGCTACACCTTC.

The chain has TRBV5-1 and TRBJ1-1, with a weak D call TRBD1 (5 bases). CDR1 is SGHRS and CDR2 is YFSETQ in the germline V gene. CDR3 size: 14 residues. V lost 4 bases, J lost 1 base, and 11 bases lay in between. CDR3 residues: CASSLRQGNTEAFF. CDR3 nucleotide sequence: TGCGCCAGCAGCCTGAGGCAGGGGAACACTGAAGCTTTCTTT.

The chain links TRBV5-8 to TRBJ2-5, with TRBD1 as a possible D gene (5 bases). CDR1 and CDR2 from the germline V gene are SGHTS and YDEGEE. V gave up 3 bases and J gave up 4 bases, with 10 bases separating them. The CDR3 length is 13 residues. This CDR3 reads CASSYTGLETQYF. The CDR3 DNA is TGTGCCAGCAGCTACACAGGATTAGAGACCCAGTACTTC.

CDR3 coding DNA: TGTGCCTGGAGTGTACACAGGGGTTACGAGCAGTACTTC. As protein: CAWSVHRGYEQYF. The chain employs TRBV30 and TRBJ2-7; 7 positions match TRBD1. CDR1 is GTSNPN, CDR2 SVGIG, per germline (reference sequence). This CDR3 has 13 residues. J gave up 4 bases and V 0 bases, and 3 bases lay outside the gene matches.

The V call is TRBV28, the J call TRBJ1-2, with a possible D match to TRBD1 (5 bases). Germline V gene sequence: CDR1 MDHEN, CDR2 SYDVKM. V shed 5 bases and J shed 5 bases, with 21 bases lying between them. The CDR3 runs to 16 residues. CDR3 in amino acids: CASSTVEQGFFYGYTF. The CDR3 region has the DNA TGTGCCAGCAGTACCGTCGAGCAGGGATTCTTTTATGGCTACACCTTC.

In DNA form, the CDR3 reads TGTGCCAGCAGCTTAGGGTCGCGGGAGGGCCAAGGTACGCAGTATTTT. Amino acid sequence: CASSLGSREGQGTQYF. This chain links TRBV7-2 with TRBJ2-3; 9 bases are shared with TRBD2. The CDR3 is made up of 16 amino acids. Germline V gives CDR1 SGHTA, CDR2 FQGNSA. J gave up 8 bases and V 1 base, and 10 bases lay outside the gene matches.

The V and J genes are TRBV5-1 and TRBJ2-2; 15 positions agree with TRBD2. V gave up 4 bases and J gave up 4 bases; unmatched junction bases: 11. CDR3 length: 19 residues. CDR1 and CDR2 (germline): SGHRS, YFSETQ. CDR3 in DNA: TGCGCCAGCAGCCTAGACGGGACTAGCGGGAGGAGGGGCACCGGGGAGCTGTTTTTT. It is translated as CASSLDGTSGRRGTGELFF.

V and J are TRBV3-1 (or the pseudogene TRBV3-2) and TRBJ2-3, with TRBD2 as a possible D gene (8 bases). CDR3 length: 20 residues. The germline V gene has CDR1 LGHDT and CDR2 YNNKEL (reference sequence). V lost 4 bases, J lost 5 bases, and 31 bases lay in between. The CDR3: CASSLHQGGASGGYGDTQYF. Here the CDR3 DNA reads TGTGCCAGCAGCCTTCACCAGGGGGGAGCAAGCGGGGGCTACGGAGATACGCAGTATTTT.

J is TRBJ2-7 and V is TRBV5-5, with TRBD2 as a possible D gene (5 bases). Trimming took off 1 base at V and 6 bases at J, with 14 bases between the two ends. The germline V gene encodes CDR1 SGHKS and CDR2 YYEKEE (reference sequence). The CDR3 is 14 amino acids. CDR3 amino acids: CASSLIEGRGEQYF. CDR3 bases: TGTGCCAGCAGCTTGATTGAGGGTAGAGGCGAGCAGTACTTC.

The chain is built from TRBV5-1 and TRBJ1-1, with D hard to call. Germline CDR1 reads SGHRS; CDR2 reads YFSETQ. The CDR3 runs 13 residues. V lost 2 bases and J 8 bases, leaving 13 bases between the germline ends. The CDR3 reads CASSFDQEREAFF. The CDR3 DNA reads as TGCGCCAGCAGCTTCGACCAGGAAAGAGAAGCTTTCTTT.